The entry below describes one T cell receptor (beta chain). The sample originates from a study of cytomegalovirus exposure and HLA in healthy donors. Vbeta (60) and Jbeta (13) primers were used in the PCR. Only in-frame clones appear in the TCRdb table, and some are missing; sequencing was by immunoSEQ multiplex PCR. This table holds some 150,000 clones, approximately 80% found once. The length of the CDR3 is 14 residues. Trimming cost V 0 bases and J 0 bases, with 4 bases left between them. Germline V CDR1 and CDR2: MNHNY, SVGAGI (reference sequence). The clonotype comes from a man aged 50 to 59 in good health and CMV-seropositive. V and J are TRBV6-6 and TRBJ2-3; D not certain. Material: PBMCs. The CDR3 DNA follows: TGTGCCAGCAGTTACTCGACTAGCACAGATACGCAGTATTTT. This sequence encodes CASSYSTSTDTQYF.